Listed below are T cell receptor beta chains from one sample, sequenced in a study of cytomegalovirus exposure and HLA in healthy donors. Here immunoSEQ multiplex PCR was the method, and the copy in TCRdb shows in-frame clones only, minus some. Among 100,000 to 150,000 clones listed, approximately 90% were seen once. Sample: PBMCs. The receptor source for this set is a man aged 18 to 29 in good health and CMV-seronegative. CDR3s include the opening cysteine and the closing phenylalanine or tryptophan. D genes are given only for firm matches. Clone sizes are given selectively: once, few, many, or a class where the clone is expanded.

size,V,D,J,DNA,CDR3
-,TRBV19,-,TRBJ1-5,TGTGCCAGTAGTGGGGGGGCCGGCGTCGCCGGCAATCAGCCCCAGCATTTT,CASSGGAGVAGNQPQHF
-,TRBV5-1,-,TRBJ2-3,TGCGCCAGCAGCTTGGGGCGGTCAGATACGCAGTATTTT,CASSLGRSDTQYF
-,TRBV6-5,-,TRBJ2-7,TGTGCCAGCAGTTCATTCCGGGACAAGACCTACGAGCAGTACTTC,CASSSFRDKTYEQYF
few,TRBV19,TRBD1,TRBJ1-2,TGTGCCAGCACCATTCTCGGGACAGGAATCTATGGCTACACCTTC,CASTILGTGIYGYTF
-,TRBV9,-,TRBJ1-3,TGTGCCAGCAGCGTAGAATCAGGGTCTGGAAACACCATATATTTT,CASSVESGSGNTIYF
-,TRBV23-1,-,TRBJ2-5,TGCGCCAGCAGTCAAAACACACCAGTCTCGGAGACCCAGTACTTC,CASSQNTPVSETQYF
-,TRBV28,-,TRBJ1-3,TGTGCCAGCAGCCGGGACTCCAACCGTGGAAACACCATATATTTT,CASSRDSNRGNTIYF
-,TRBV4-3,-,TRBJ2-7,TGCGCCAGCAGCCAAGATCTTAGCAGGGTCTACGAGCAGTACTTC,CASSQDLSRVYEQYF
once,TRBV7-6,TRBD2,TRBJ2-1,TGTGCCAGCAGCCCGGGACTAGCGGGAGTTTTTAATGAGCAGTTCTTC,CASSPGLAGVFNEQFF
-,TRBV27,-,TRBJ1-1,TGTGCCAGCAGTTTGCACAGGGCCCGAGAAGCTTTCTTT,CASSLHRAREAFF
-,TRBV2,-,TRBJ2-5,TGTGCCAGCAGTCGTTTAATGGAGACCCAGTACTTC,CASSRLMETQYF
-,TRBV11-3,-,TRBJ2-7,TGTGCCAGCAGCCTACACCGGGACACCGAGCAGTACTTC,CASSLHRDTEQYF
-,TRBV14,TRBD1,TRBJ2-2,TGTGCCAGCAGCCAAGATCTGATAGGGACAGGGGTCGTCGGACCGAACACCGGGGAGCTGTTTTTT,CASSQDLIGTGVVGPNTGELFF
-,TRBV25-1,TRBD1,TRBJ1-1,TGTGCCAGCAGTGAATTTACAGGGGTGCAGATGAACACTGAAGCTTTCTTT,CASSEFTGVQMNTEAFF
-,TRBV29-1,-,TRBJ2-3,TGCAGCGTTGAAATGGCAGGGGTAGATACGCAGTATTTT,CSVEMAGVDTQYF
-,TRBV6-5,TRBD1,TRBJ1-5,TGTGCCAGCAGTCCTCCAGGGGGAAGCAATCAGCCCCAGCATTTT,CASSPPGGSNQPQHF
few,TRBV6-1,-,TRBJ1-5,TGTGCCAGCTGGGGGGGGGCTAGGCCCCAGCATTTT,CASWGGARPQHF
-,TRBV30,-,TRBJ1-4,TGTGCCTGGACAGGGGAGGGGACGCGGAAACTGTTTTTT,CAWTGEGTRKLFF
-,TRBV5-4,TRBD1,TRBJ2-3,TGTGCCAGCAGCAGATCCGGGACAGGCGCTCGGACTACAGGCACAGATACGCAGTATTTT,CASSRSGTGARTTGTDTQYF
-,TRBV30,-,TRBJ2-2,TGTGCCTGGAGTCTTCTAGGATTACACGGGGAGCTGTTTTTT,CAWSLLGLHGELFF
-,TRBV7-2,TRBD2,TRBJ2-5,TGTGCCAGCAGCTTTTCCTGGGGGGGATCCCAAGAGACCCAGTACTTC,CASSFSWGGSQETQYF
-,TRBV5-5,-,TRBJ2-7,TGTGCCAGCAGCTTGCTAGCCCAGGGAGGTACCTACGAGCAGTACTTC,CASSLLAQGGTYEQYF
-,TRBV13,-,TRBJ2-1,TGTGCCAGCAGCCCTCCGCGCTACAATGAGCAGTTCTTC,CASSPPRYNEQFF
-,TRBV5-1,-,TRBJ2-1,TGCGCCAGCAGCGGGGGCGGGAGACTCTATGAGCAGTTCTTC,CASSGGGRLYEQFF
-,TRBV11-2,TRBD2,TRBJ2-7,TGTGCCAGCAGCCCCGGACTAGCGGGATCTCGTCGATACGAGCAGTACTTC,CASSPGLAGSRRYEQYF
-,TRBV28,TRBD1,TRBJ1-2,TGTGCCAGCGGCATACAGGGGAATGGCTACACCTTC,CASGIQGNGYTF
once,TRBV6-1,TRBD1,TRBJ2-1,TGTGCCAGCAGTCCAGGACAGGGGGCGTACAATGAGCAGTTCTTC,CASSPGQGAYNEQFF
-,TRBV15,TRBD2,TRBJ2-7,TGTGCCACCAGCAGCACCAAGACTAGCGGGTCTTACGAGCAGTACTTC,CATSSTKTSGSYEQYF
-,TRBV6-4,TRBD1,TRBJ2-2,TGTGCCAGCAGTGGGGGACAGGGAACCGGGGAGCTGTTTTTT,CASSGGQGTGELFF
-,TRBV18,TRBD1,TRBJ2-5,TGTGCCAGCTCACCCGACGACAGGGGGCTCGGAGAGACCCAGTACTTC,CASSPDDRGLGETQYF
-,TRBV9,TRBD1,TRBJ1-6,TGTGCCAGCAGGAAGGGACAGCTAAATTCACCCCTCCACTTT,CASRKGQLNSPLHF
-,TRBV6-5,TRBD1,TRBJ1-3,TGTGCCAGCAGTTACTCCAGACGAGGGACAGAAATAGCTTTT,CASSYSRRGTEIAF
-,TRBV4-1,-,TRBJ2-3,TGCGCCAGCAGAGCGGATTCTAGCACAGATACGCAGTATTTT,CASRADSSTDTQYF
-,TRBV11-2,-,TRBJ2-2,TGTGCCAGCAGTCATCAACCCGGGACTGGGAACACCGGGGAGCTGTTTTTT,CASSHQPGTGNTGELFF
-,TRBV7-2,-,TRBJ2-1,TGTGCCAGCAGCTTAGCGCTAGGTGAGCAGTTCTTC,CASSLALGEQFF
-,TRBV30,TRBD1,TRBJ1-2,TGTGCCTGGAGCATACAGGGGCTCTATGGCTACACCTTC,CAWSIQGLYGYTF
-,TRBV2,-,TRBJ1-3,TGTGCCAGCAGTGAAGGAGGACTGCGCTCTGGAAACACCATATATTTT,CASSEGGLRSGNTIYF
once,TRBV7-8,-,TRBJ1-1,TGTGCCAGCAGCCTGACAAGAACGAACACTGAAGCTTTCTTT,CASSLTRTNTEAFF
-,TRBV27,-,TRBJ1-6,TGTGCCACCTCTCGGGGCTCCTATAATTCACCCCTCCACTTT,CATSRGSYNSPLHF
once,TRBV29-1,-,TRBJ2-3,TGCAGCGTTGTTGGCAGGGCCACAGATACGCAGTATTTT,CSVVGRATDTQYF
-,TRBV4-3,TRBD2,TRBJ2-3,TGCGCCAGCAGCCAAGATCTGGCGGGGGTGATCACAGATACGCAGTATTTT,CASSQDLAGVITDTQYF
-,TRBV27,-,TRBJ1-6,TGTGCCAGCAGTTGGGGGGAAGATTCACCCCTCCACTTT,CASSWGEDSPLHF
-,TRBV5-8,TRBD1,TRBJ2-7,TGTGCCAGCAGCTTGGTCCAGGGGGCATCCGAGCAGTACTTC,CASSLVQGASEQYF
-,TRBV10-3,-,TRBJ2-7,TGTGCCATCAGTCAGACAGGTTTTACCTACGAGCAGTACTTC,CAISQTGFTYEQYF
-,TRBV2,-,TRBJ1-4,TGTGCCAGCAGTGATGTGGCCTCAACTAATGAAAAACTGTTTTTT,CASSDVASTNEKLFF
-,TRBV19,-,TRBJ1-5,TGTGCCAGTAGCCCGCAAGACAGGAGCAATCAGCCCCAGCATTTT,CASSPQDRSNQPQHF
-,TRBV7-9,-,TRBJ1-2,TGTGCCAGCAGCTTAGGACAGATTAACTATGGCTACACCTTC,CASSLGQINYGYTF